Only a few counts were recorded for the clone carrying this T cell receptor (beta chain). Its matching antigen is unknown. The CDR3 contains 15 residues. Germline V gene lookup returns CDR1 SEHNR and CDR2 FQNEAQ (reference sequence). Trimming pared 7 bases from V and 8 bases from J, leaving 23 bases between. The record originates from a study of T cells after yellow fever vaccination. TCR cDNA was made by 5'RACE template switching, adding a universal primer site and UMIs. Using its own MiXCR run on the 5' RACE reads, TCRdb lists one record per CDR3 protein. The sample yields 300,000 to 400,000 distinct CDR3 sequences, about an eighth seen once. Points from the study as a whole: Among all clonotypes, a small share was observed in both CD4 and CD8 compartments. Detected again after the booster were most primary-vaccination clones, at almost 97% CD4 and approximately 90% CD8.

The sample consisted of CD4+ T cells sorted from PBMCs, taken 15 days after the yellow fever booster vaccination. The V and J genes are TRBV7-9 and TRBJ1-2; D gene unclear. This TCR was sampled from a man between 18 and 35 years old who received the YFV17D yellow fever vaccine. CDR3 region: CASILTTDSPSGYTF. The CDR3 coding sequence is TGTGCCAGCATCCTTACAACGGACTCCCCCAGCGGCTACACCTTC.